This paragraph reports one T cell receptor (beta chain). This clonotype has just a few counts. It lacks a known antigen. Base qualities are not recorded, but no much larger clone differs from it by a single base. The source of the sample is a study of CD8 T cells in ankylosing spondylitis (dated by TCRdb to 2017 to 2019). Describing the broader study: The study set out to find disease-linked TCR variants by profiling T cell receptor beta repertoires in ankylosing spondylitis patients and healthy donors. The full study cohort comprised about 25 ankylosing spondylitis patients and about a hundred healthy donors. Peripheral blood was sampled, and synovial fluid was additionally collected from ankylosing spondylitis patients.

What the work shows at the level of the full study, not this receptor alone: Some of the motif variants had been reported before in the synovial fluid and blood of reactive arthritis patients, a finding that suggests common disease-initiation mechanisms. Blood from ankylosing spondylitis patients appeared to be characterized by a TCR beta motif made up of several highly homologous amino acid variants. Significant enrichment of the disease-linked clones was reported in matched synovial fluid samples from ankylosing spondylitis patients. The disease-linked clones showed a CD8+ phenotype and occurred at relatively low frequencies in peripheral blood.

V was cut back by 2 bases and J by 6 bases, leaving a gap of 8 bases between them. Reading from cysteine to phenylalanine, the CDR3 counts 11 amino acids. The kept DNA is CDR3 alone, 33 bases in frame from the first base. CDR1 and CDR2 (GTSNPN, SVGIG) derive from the germline V gene (reference sequence). Sequencer: Illumina HiSeq 2500. Quantitative 5'-RACE with molecular barcodes was used to prepare TCR beta libraries. The study's own analysis went as follows. To identify disease-linked TCR variants, a new computational method was used, one built on a probabilistic model of VDJ rearrangement. Through fastp at Q25 and MiXCR, TCRdb rebuilt clones from the public reads, retaining in-frame beta chains. Each entry merges the rows of one CDR3 protein and shows their most common DNA and genes. The V and J calls here are based on TCRdb, not the publication. This sample lists 300,000 to 400,000 distinct CDR3 sequences; roughly 20% were detected once. Of the sample, under 15% is held by the ten largest clones.

The source is a male donor with ankylosing spondylitis or in good health (not recorded which). The sequence joins TRBV30 to TRBJ2-7; the D region possibly corresponds to TRBD2 (6 bases align). Material: blood, either unsorted or a sorted T cell fraction (not recorded which). The nucleotides are TGTGCCTGGAGTCCCGGGAGCGAGCAGTACTTC. Its product reads: CAWSPGSEQYF.